This TCR beta chain was observed in a study of Ad26.COV2.S vaccination and SARS-CoV-2 variants (TCRdb year 2021). Context from the whole study: Donors in the vaccine arm were drawn from COV1001, a phase I-IIa trial of Ad26.COV2.S in healthy adults that was multicentre, randomized, double-blind and placebo-controlled. The TCR-sequenced set comprised around 30 samples: some 19 Ad26.COV2.S vaccine recipients, 5 placebo recipients and 8 SARS-CoV-2 convalescent individuals. Blinding of investigators to trial group allocation was maintained during experiments and outcome assessment. Ad26.COV2.S was given intramuscularly at 5x10^10 or 1x10^11 viral particles, as a single shot or as two shots 56 days apart. TCRbeta repertoire sequencing served as the tool for gauging how specific and how broad the SARS-CoV-2-reactive T cell receptors were following Ad26.COV2.S vaccination. Participants in the trial were split at random into five groups of five each, receiving low-dose or high-dose Ad26.COV2.S once or twice, or else placebo on both occasions. Results and caveats for the whole study, not just this receptor: Non-spike TCR breadth was comparable between vaccine and placebo recipients, consistent with the vaccine containing only spike. Ad26.COV2.S recipients had higher spike-specific TCR breadth than placebo recipients (P = 0.0014). The study was not powered for comparison of responses between vaccine doses or regimens. According to the authors, total T cell responses may have been underestimated by the TCR breadth and depth analyses. After vaccination, substantial breadth of spike-specific CD8+ and CD4+ T cell responses was reported.

The treatment or condition label for this specimen denotes: roughly 19 received Ad26.COV2.S at low or high dose, single or two shots; several received placebo; per-sample allocation not given. For vaccine and placebo recipients, repertoires were sequenced using samples collected on day 63 after the first injection. Cohort 1b enrolled roughly 25 adults aged 18-55 years at a single site in Boston, USA, between 29 July and 7 August 2020. Ad26.COV2.S was a replication-incompetent adenovirus type 26 vector that expressed a prefusion-stabilized SARS-CoV-2 spike protein derived from the original Wuhan strain. The immunoSEQ Assay was the method used to sequence TCRbeta CDR3 regions. After extraction, genomic DNA underwent amplification by bias-controlled multiplex PCR, followed by high-throughput sequencing. As for the original processing: To quantify the absolute abundance of every unique TCRbeta CDR3 region, sequences were collapsed and filtered. T cell fraction was estimated by normalization of TCRbeta template counts to usable DNA, with usable DNA being measured through amplification of reference genes present in all nucleated cells. Repertoire TCRs were annotated as SARS-CoV-2-specific when V gene, CDR3 amino acid sequence and J gene were exactly matched to a known reactive TCR set. The reference SARS-CoV-2 TCR set came from MIRA and was filtered for enrichment in COVID-19-positive ImmuneCODE repertoires, removing public or cross-reactive TCRs. Using the MIRA antigens, annotated TCRs were further analysed by specific ORF or by position within an ORF. Depth was the summed frequency of annotated unique rearrangements, while breadth was defined as annotated unique rearrangements over total unique productive rearrangements. TCR breadth was compared between groups using two-sided Wilcoxon rank-sum tests. This is the immuneACCESS table as TCRdb keeps it, with only in-frame sequences that have V and J called. A part of the clones is gone; compared with another copy, unresolved V genes explain less than half, and the rest is unexplained. V and J calls plus clone size are reproduced from that table; the DNA served to infer D and trimming. Counted in this sample were almost 400,000 clones; around 91% of them appeared once. The top ten clones comprise about 1.9% of the sample.

A remark on this clone: It has no known antigen specificity. Base qualities were left out, and no much larger clone turns up one base away.

This receptor was obtained from a person aged 18-65 years who received the Ad26.COV2.S COVID-19 vaccine or a placebo. This sample comprised peripheral blood, obtained in a trial of Ad26.COV2.S vaccine versus placebo.

CDR3 reads: CASSHHPGVSYNSPLHF. The sequenced DNA: TGTGCCAGCAGCCATCACCCTGGGGTCTCCTATAATTCACCCCTCCACTTT. The chain was built from TRBV3-1 (or the pseudogene TRBV3-2) and TRBJ1-6; there is no confident call for the D gene. The germline V gene (reference sequence) provides CDR1 LGHDT and CDR2 YNNKEL. Relative to germline, V is 3 bases shorter and J is 0 bases shorter, with 12 bases between their ends. The CDR3, cysteine through phenylalanine, is 17 amino acids long. Solely the CDR3 DNA is kept, with 51 bases framed from the first base.